This passage covers 27 T cell receptor beta chains from one sample sequenced in a study of Graves' ophthalmopathy and Graves' hyperthyroidism. RNA served as the template for amplifying TCR beta CDR3 regions. The first round was an RT-PCR with HTBI primers, and the second round was a multiplex PCR. One entry per CDR3 protein, called by TCRdb with MiXCR from the multiplex PCR reads. The sample comprises approximately 1.2 million distinct CDR3 sequences, 36% of which are singletons, and over 8.5% rests with the top ten. The sample consisted of peripheral blood or thyroid tissue (not recorded which). These TCRs come from an adult man with Graves' hyperthyroidism.

This clonotype was recorded at least ten times. V gene TRBV12-3 or TRBV12-4 combines with J gene TRBJ2-5; 10 nucleotides line up with TRBD2. Unmatched junction bases numbered 6, after V lost 5 bases and J lost 3 bases. The CDR3 covers 15 residues. The CDR3 reads CASSEAGGPEETQYF. CDR3 DNA sequence: TGTGCCAGCAGTGAAGCGGGAGGGCCGGAAGAGACCCAGTACTTC.

The chain has TRBV28 and TRBJ1-2; no clear D gene. This CDR3 is 14 amino acids long. Trimming left V 3 bases short and J 2 bases short, with 10 bases between. The germline V gene encodes CDR1 MDHEN and CDR2 SYDVKM. Here the CDR3 reads CASSLTNLNYGYTF. The CDR3 nucleotides are TGTGCCAGCAGTTTGACAAATCTGAACTATGGCTACACCTTC.

In this sample, this clonotype turned up many times. V is TRBV2 and J is TRBJ2-5; TRBD1 is a possible D gene (7 bases). Trimming pared 10 bases from V and 2 bases from J, leaving 14 bases between. Per germline, CDR1 SNHLY and CDR2 FYNNEI. The CDR3 spans 13 residues. The DNA of the CDR3 is TGTGCCATCAGACCAGGGGGGCAAGAGACCCAGTACTTC. Translated, it gives CAIRPGGQETQYF.

The CDR3 DNA sequence: TGTGCCAGCAGCCCGGACGGGAGAGAGGAAAAACTGTTTTTT. Translated, it gives CASSPDGREEKLFF. The V call is TRBV7-9, the J call TRBJ1-4, with D unresolved. Germline CDR1 reads SEHNR; CDR2 reads FQNEAQ (reference sequence). Between the trimmed V and J ends, which lost 5 bases and 8 bases, there was a span of 15 bases. There are 14 residues in the CDR3.

With regard to this clonotype: The junction does not match germline at one end; this may be a read error. The V and J genes are TRBV9 and TRBJ2-3; a possible D gene is TRBD2 (5 bases). This CDR3 has 16 amino acids. Germline assignment: CDR1 SGDLS and CDR2 YYNGEE. CDR3 sequence reads: CASSVEFMASRDTQYF. In DNA form, the CDR3 reads TGTGCCAGCAGCGTGGAATTCATGGCTAGCAGAGATACGCAGTATTTT.

The chain joins TRBV2 to TRBJ1-2; no reliable D call. Between the trimmed V and J ends, which lost 0 bases and 7 bases, there was a span of 6 bases. CDR1 SNHLY and CDR2 FYNNEI come from the germline V gene. This CDR3 contains 12 residues. CDR3 DNA sequence: TGTGCCAGCAGTGAAGCTAGATTTGGCTACACCTTC. It yields the protein CASSEARFGYTF.

The V and J genes are TRBV6-5 and TRBJ2-2; possibly TRBD2 for D (7 bases). Germline V gene lookup returns CDR1 MNHEY and CDR2 SVGAGI. The CDR3 extends over 15 amino acids. V lost 6 bases to trimming and J lost 0 bases, with 11 bases between them. The CDR3 bases are TGTGCCAGCAGAGCGGGACACCCGAACACCGGGGAGCTGTTTTTT. This codes for CASRAGHPNTGELFF.

This clonotype was picked up one time. The chain carries TRBV7-9 and TRBJ2-5; the D gene is possibly TRBD2 (5 bases). V lost 1 base and J lost 9, with 24 bases in between. The CDR3 covers 17 residues. Germline V gene data show CDR1 as SEHNR and CDR2 as FQNEAQ (reference sequence). The CDR3 nucleotides are TGTGCCAGCAGCTTAGAAGTAGGCGGACGCGGGTATCAGCCCCAGTACTTC. Amino acids: CASSLEVGGRGYQPQYF. The full variable domain, completed using reference TRBV7-9 and TRBJ2-5, is DTGVSQNPRHKITKRGQNVTFRCDPISEHNRLYWYRQTLGQGPEFLTYFQNEAQLEKSRLLSDRFSAERPKGSFSTLEIQRTEQGDSAMYLCASSLEVGGRGYQPQYFGPGTRLLVL.

In this sample, this clonotype turned up once. A read error is possible here, since a much larger clone lies one base away. This is likely a read error, given that the CDR3 carries no conserved phenylalanine or tryptophan at its end. J is TRBJ1-3 and V is TRBV20-1; no reliable D call. The V end was cut by 7 bases, the J end by 0 bases, with 13 bases between. This CDR3 region has 14 residues. The V gene's germline CDR1 is DFQATT and CDR2 SNEGSKA (reference sequence). The CDR3 protein is CSVVVANSGNTIYS. The CDR3 nucleotides read TGCAGTGTTGTCGTAGCGAACTCTGGAAACACCATATATTCT.

Many counts were recorded for this clonotype. The CDR3 DNA is TGCGCCAGCAGTGTGGTAACTTTTCTCCGGGGCTCAATGAACACTGAAGCTTTCTTT. Translating gives CASSVVTFLRGSMNTEAFF. The chain uses TRBV10-2 and TRBJ1-1; TRBD1 is a possible D gene (5 bases). The CDR3 is 19 amino acids. V lost 4 bases and J 0 bases, leaving 24 bases between the germline ends. Germline V gives CDR1 WSHSY, CDR2 SAAADI.

The V and J genes are TRBV19 and TRBJ1-5, with 9 nucleotides matching TRBD1. Per the germline V gene, CDR1 is LNHDA and CDR2 is SQIVND (reference sequence). The CDR3 contains 16 residues. With 1 base clipped from V and 0 bases from J, the junction kept 1 base outside the gene matches. CDR3 nucleotide sequence: TGTGCCAGTAGTATAGGGACAGGGGATAGCAATCAGCCCCAGCATTTT. The encoded protein is CASSIGTGDSNQPQHF.

The chain joins TRBV7-2 to TRBJ1-5; tentatively, D is TRBD1 (5 bases). The V and J ends lost 1 base and 15 bases respectively, with 13 bases between them. CDR3 length equals 12 residues. The germline V gene encodes CDR1 SGHTA and CDR2 FQGNSA. The CDR3 coding sequence is TGTGCCAGCAGCTTAGTCGGACAACCTTGGCATTTT. This codes for CASSLVGQPWHF.

This clonotype was counted between two and nine times. One end of the junction fails to match germline, which may point to a read error. This chain links TRBV6-1 with TRBJ2-7, with TRBD1 identical over 9 bases. The CDR3 has 14 residues. Germline lookup yields CDR1 MNHNS and CDR2 SASEGT. CDR3 amino acids: CASSEIAATGGATF. The CDR3 bases are TGTGCCAGCAGTGAAATTGCCGCGACAGGGGGGGCAACCTTC.

This clonotype was observed at least ten times. This sequence joins TRBV4-3 and TRBJ1-5; unclear D gene. The V end lost 1 base, the J end lost 6 bases, and 7 bases lay between the germline ends. CDR1 and CDR2 from the germline V gene are LGHNA and YSLEER. The CDR3 runs to 13 residues. DNA of the CDR3: TGCGCCAGCAGCCAAGGTATGGCTCAGCCCCAGCATTTT. Encoded protein: CASSQGMAQPQHF.

A few counts support this clonotype. J is TRBJ1-1 and V is TRBV2; maybe TRBD1 (6 bases). Trimming cost V 9 bases and J 7 bases, with 15 bases left between them. CDR1 and CDR2 (germline): SNHLY, FYNNEI. CDR3 length: 12 residues. The CDR3 loop is CASTGFGDEAFF. CDR3 DNA sequence: TGTGCCAGTACAGGGTTTGGGGATGAAGCTTTCTTT. The whole variable domain, filled in from reference TRBV2 and TRBJ1-1, reads EPEVTQTPSHQVTQMGQEVILRCVPISNHLYFYWYRQILGQKVEFLVSFYNNEISEKSEIFDDQFSVERPDGSNFTLKIRSTKLEDSAMYFCASTGFGDEAFFGQGTRLTVV.

This clonotype has only a few counts. The J gene is TRBJ1-1, the V gene TRBV9, with D possibly TRBD1 on 5 matching bases. The CDR3 consists of 17 residues. Germline V gives CDR1 SGDLS, CDR2 YYNGEE. Deletions cut 0 bases from V and 1 base from J, with 16 bases between. The CDR3 DNA reads TGTGCCAGCAGCGTAGGTGTCAGGGTGGGGGAGAACACTGAAGCTTTCTTT. Translated: CASSVGVRVGENTEAFF.

This clonotype was counted many times. Germline and junction disagree at one end, which may indicate a read error. This rearrangement joins TRBV10-3 to TRBJ2-7; D may be TRBD1 (6 bases). There are 15 residues in the CDR3. In germline, CDR1 is ENHRY, CDR2 SYGVKD. CDR3 bases: TGTGCCAGCAGTGGAACCGAGGGACAAACCTACGAGCAGTACTTC. Protein product: CASSGTEGQTYEQYF.

In its sample, this clonotype was seen a few times. This chain joins TRBV20-1 and TRBJ1-1, with TRBD1 matching over 7 bases. Losses at the gene ends were 6 bases for V and 4 bases for J; bases not matched to a gene: 11. This CDR3 is built from 14 residues. From germline, CDR1 is DFQATT and CDR2 SNEGSKA (reference sequence). The chain's CDR3 is CSARTGRGSTEAFF. CDR3 nucleotide sequence: TGCAGTGCGAGGACAGGCAGGGGTAGCACTGAAGCTTTCTTT.

This sequence joins TRBV2 and TRBJ1-1, with TRBD1 identical over 9 bases. Per germline, CDR1 SNHLY and CDR2 FYNNEI. The CDR3 length is 16 residues. With V trimmed by 6 bases and J by 5 bases, 13 bases remained unmatched. This chain's CDR3 is CASSGTNRGPGTEAFF. CDR3 nucleotides: TGTGCCAGCAGCGGGACGAACAGGGGGCCAGGTACTGAAGCTTTCTTT.

This clonotype was detected ten times or more. The chain links TRBV7-8 to TRBJ2-6; D is possibly TRBD2 (5 bases). The CDR3 consists of 16 residues. Germline CDR1 and CDR2: SGHVS and FQNEAQ. The V end lost 10 bases, the J end lost 0 bases, and 16 bases lay between the germline ends. In DNA form, the CDR3 reads TGTGCCACCTTTGAGTTGGGAGCCTCTGGGGCCAACGTCCTGACTTTC. Its translation is CATFELGASGANVLTF.

Comment on this clonotype: A read error may account for a junction end that differs from germline. The V and J genes are TRBV10-3 and TRBJ1-1; TRBD1 matches at 7 bases. CDR1 is ENHRY and CDR2 is SYGVKD in the germline V gene. The CDR3 is 12 residues long. CDR3 nucleotide sequence: TGTGCCATCAGCCAGGGGGGCAGCATCCAGAACTTT. Protein: CAISQGGSIQNF.

The chain couples TRBV19 to TRBJ1-5; perhaps TRBD1 as D (6 bases). Trimming shortened V by 6 bases and J by 4 bases, and 16 bases separated the two germline ends. The CDR3 runs to 15 residues. Germline V gene sequence: CDR1 LNHDA, CDR2 SQIVND (reference sequence). CDR3: CASRWTVQGNQPQHF. DNA for the CDR3: TGTGCCAGTAGATGGACCGTTCAGGGGAATCAGCCCCAGCATTTT.

At least ten counts were recorded for this clonotype. The chain carries TRBV10-3 and TRBJ2-2; D may be TRBD1 (6 bases). V lost 8 bases to trimming and J lost 9 bases, with 16 bases between them. The germline V gene encodes CDR1 ENHRY and CDR2 SYGVKD. CDR3 length equals 13 residues. The CDR3 loop is CAIQDRTGRELFF. CDR3 in DNA: TGTGCCATCCAGGACAGAACGGGGAGGGAGCTGTTTTTT.

This clonotype showed up many times. The chain employs TRBV27 and TRBJ2-7; maybe TRBD1 (6 bases). The CDR3 covers 11 residues. CDR1 is MNHEY, CDR2 SMNVEV, per germline (reference sequence). The V end lost 8 bases, the J end lost 10 bases, and 15 bases lay between the germline ends. CDR3 coding DNA: TGTGCCAGCCGACAACAGGGTCAACAGTACTTC. This gives the protein CASRQQGQQYF.

For this clonotype: A junction end diverges from the germline sequence, so it may reflect a read error. The genes are TRBV11-3 and TRBJ2-2, with D unclear. This CDR3 is built from 15 residues. CDR1 and CDR2 from the germline V gene are SGHNT and YENEEA. CDR3 residues: CASSLDPSPTEELFF. In DNA, the CDR3 is TGTGCCAGCAGCTTAGATCCCTCCCCGACCGAGGAGCTGTTTTTT.

The rearrangement joins TRBV29-1 to TRBJ1-1, with 7 nucleotides matching TRBD1. CDR3 length equals 13 residues. The trim removed 7 bases at V and 6 bases at J, leaving 11 bases unmatched. Germline lookup yields CDR1 SQVTM and CDR2 ANQGSEA. This chain's CDR3 is CSATSGGKSEAFF. For the CDR3, the DNA is TGCAGCGCAACTTCAGGGGGGAAGTCTGAAGCTTTCTTT.

In its sample, this clonotype was seen many times. Here the CDR3 DNA reads TGTGCCAGCAGCCTGAGCCGGGACAGGGGTTCCTACGAGCAGTACTTC. The encoded protein is CASSLSRDRGSYEQYF. The chain combines TRBV7-8 with TRBJ2-7, with TRBD1 matching 10 bases. Per the germline V gene, CDR1 is SGHVS and CDR2 is FQNEAQ. The CDR3 is 16 amino acids. Trimming cost V 5 bases and J 1 base; bases outside gene matches: 8.